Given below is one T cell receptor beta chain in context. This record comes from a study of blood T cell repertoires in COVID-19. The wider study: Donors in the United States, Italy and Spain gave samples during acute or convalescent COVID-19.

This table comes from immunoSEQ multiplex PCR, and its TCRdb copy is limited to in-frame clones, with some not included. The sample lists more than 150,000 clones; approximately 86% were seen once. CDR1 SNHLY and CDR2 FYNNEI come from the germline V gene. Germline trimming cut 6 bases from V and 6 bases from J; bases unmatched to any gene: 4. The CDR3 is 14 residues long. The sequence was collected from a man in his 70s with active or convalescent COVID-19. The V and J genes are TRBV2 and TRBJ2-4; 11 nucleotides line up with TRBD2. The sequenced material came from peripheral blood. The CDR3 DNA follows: TGTGCCAGCAGGGCCGGACTAGCGGGAAACATTCAGTACTTC. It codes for CASRAGLAGNIQYF.